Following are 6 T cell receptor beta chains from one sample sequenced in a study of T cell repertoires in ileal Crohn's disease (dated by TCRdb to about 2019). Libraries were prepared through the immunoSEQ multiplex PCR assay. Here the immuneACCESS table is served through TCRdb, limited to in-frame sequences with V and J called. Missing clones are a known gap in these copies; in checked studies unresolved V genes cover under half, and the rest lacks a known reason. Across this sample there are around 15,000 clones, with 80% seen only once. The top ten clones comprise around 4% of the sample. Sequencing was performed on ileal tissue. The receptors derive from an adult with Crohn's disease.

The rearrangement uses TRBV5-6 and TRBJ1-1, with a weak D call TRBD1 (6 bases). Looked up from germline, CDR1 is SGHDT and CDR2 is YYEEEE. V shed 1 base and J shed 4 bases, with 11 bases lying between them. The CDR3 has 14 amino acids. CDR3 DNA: TGTGCCAGCAGCTTGTCAGGGGCGAGCACTGAAGCTTTCTTT. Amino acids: CASSLSGASTEAFF. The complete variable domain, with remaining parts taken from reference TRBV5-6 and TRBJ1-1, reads DAGVTQSPTHLIKTRGQQVTLRCSPKSGHDTVSWYQQALGQGPQFIFQYYEEEERQRGNFPDRFSGHQFPNYSSELNVNALLLGDSALYLCASSLSGASTEAFFGQGTRLTVV.

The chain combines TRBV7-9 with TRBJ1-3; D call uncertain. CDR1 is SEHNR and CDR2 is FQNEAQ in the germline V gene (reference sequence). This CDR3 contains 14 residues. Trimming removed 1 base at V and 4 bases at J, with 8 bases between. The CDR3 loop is CASSLGLAGNTIYF. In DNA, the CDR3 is TGTGCCAGCAGCTTAGGTCTAGCCGGAAACACCATATATTTT. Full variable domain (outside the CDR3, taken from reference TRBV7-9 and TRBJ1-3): DTGVSQNPRHKITKRGQNVTFRCDPISEHNRLYWYRQTLGQGPEFLTYFQNEAQLEKSRLLSDRFSAERPKGSFSTLEIQRTEQGDSAMYLCASSLGLAGNTIYFGEGSWLTVV.

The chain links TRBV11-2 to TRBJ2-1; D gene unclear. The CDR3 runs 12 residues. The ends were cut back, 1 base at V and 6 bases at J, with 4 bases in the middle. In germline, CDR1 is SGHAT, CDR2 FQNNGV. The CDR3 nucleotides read TGTGCCAGCAGCTTAGGTAGCAATGAGCAGTTCTTC. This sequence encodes CASSLGSNEQFF.

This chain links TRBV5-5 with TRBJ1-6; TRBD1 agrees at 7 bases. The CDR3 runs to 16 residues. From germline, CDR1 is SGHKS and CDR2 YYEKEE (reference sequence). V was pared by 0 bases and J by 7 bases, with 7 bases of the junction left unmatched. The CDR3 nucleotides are TGTGCCAGCAGCTTGGCGGCAGGGGGATCCAATTCACCCCTCCACTTT. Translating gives CASSLAAGGSNSPLHF. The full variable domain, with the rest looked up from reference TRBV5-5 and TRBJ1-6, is DAGVTQSPTHLIKTRGQQVTLRCSPISGHKSVSWYQQVLGQGPQFIFQYYEKEERGRGNFPDRFSARQFPNYSSELNVNALLLGDSALYLCASSLAAGGSNSPLHFGNGTRLTVT.

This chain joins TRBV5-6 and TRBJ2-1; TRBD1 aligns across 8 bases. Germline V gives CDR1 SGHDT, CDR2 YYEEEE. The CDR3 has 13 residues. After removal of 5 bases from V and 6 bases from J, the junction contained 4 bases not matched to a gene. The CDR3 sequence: CASSLTGGNEQFF. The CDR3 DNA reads TGTGCCAGCAGTTTAACAGGGGGCAATGAGCAGTTCTTC.

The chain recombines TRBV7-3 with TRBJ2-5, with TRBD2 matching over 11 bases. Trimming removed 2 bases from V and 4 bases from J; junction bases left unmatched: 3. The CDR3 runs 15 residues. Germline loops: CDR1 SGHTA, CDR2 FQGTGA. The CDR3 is CASSLLAGGIETQYF. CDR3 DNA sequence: TGTGCCAGCAGCTTACTAGCGGGGGGAATAGAGACCCAGTACTTC.